This T cell receptor (beta chain) appears in the sequencing data of a study of blood T cell repertoires in COVID-19. Study at large: Samples taken during acute and convalescent COVID-19 were collected in the United States, Italy and Spain. Sample material is recorded as cDNA or gDNA derived from T cells, B-cell-depleted T cells, or PBMCs.

How the authors handled the data: Amplification of reference gene primers provided the estimated nucleated cell counts. Only in-frame clones appear in the TCRdb table, and some are missing; sequencing was by immunoSEQ multiplex PCR. That table supplies the V and J calls and clone size; D and trimming were determined from the DNA. The profile shows about 12,000 clones, just over 70% of them singletons. This CDR3 comprises 13 residues. Per the germline V gene, CDR1 is SNHLY and CDR2 is FYNNEI. Trimming cost V 9 bases and J 6 bases; bases outside gene matches: 9. Patients in Seattle were enrolled during active infection, then followed longitudinally. This clone was found once.

The specimen was peripheral blood. The chain combines TRBV2 with TRBJ2-7, with 9 bases fitting TRBD1. The clonotype originates from a man aged 60-69 years with COVID-19, enrolled during active disease. The CDR3 sequence: CASRLDRGREQYF. As DNA, the CDR3 is TGTGCCAGTCGCCTGGACAGGGGACGCGAGCAGTACTTC.